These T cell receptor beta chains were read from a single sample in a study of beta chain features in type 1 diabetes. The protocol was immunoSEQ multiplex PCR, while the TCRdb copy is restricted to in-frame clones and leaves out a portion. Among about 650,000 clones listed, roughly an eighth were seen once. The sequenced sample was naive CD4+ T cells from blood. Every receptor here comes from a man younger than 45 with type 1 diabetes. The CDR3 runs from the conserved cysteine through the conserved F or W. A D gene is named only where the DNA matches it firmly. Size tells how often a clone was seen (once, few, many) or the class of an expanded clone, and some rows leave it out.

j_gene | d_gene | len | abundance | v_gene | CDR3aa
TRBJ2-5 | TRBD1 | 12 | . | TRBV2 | CAGERGQETQYF
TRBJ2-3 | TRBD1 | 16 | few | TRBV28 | CASSLLQGASTDTQYF
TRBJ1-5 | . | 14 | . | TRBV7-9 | CASSSDLILGPQHF
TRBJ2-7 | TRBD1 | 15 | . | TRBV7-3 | CASSLRTGPSYEQYF
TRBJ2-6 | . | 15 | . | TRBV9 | CASTLTGTGANVLTF
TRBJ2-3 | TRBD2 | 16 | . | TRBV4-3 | CASSQGDSGGADTQYF
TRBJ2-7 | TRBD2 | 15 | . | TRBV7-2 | CASSLVAGASYEQYF
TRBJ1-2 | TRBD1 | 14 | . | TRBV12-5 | CASGPTTGNYGYTF
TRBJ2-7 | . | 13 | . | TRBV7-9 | CASSTPGAFEQYF
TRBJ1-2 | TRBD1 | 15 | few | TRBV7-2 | CASSLVNRGGHGYTF
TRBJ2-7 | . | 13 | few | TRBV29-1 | CSVGRGLSYEQYF
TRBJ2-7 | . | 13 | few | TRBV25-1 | CASSEQGGREQYF
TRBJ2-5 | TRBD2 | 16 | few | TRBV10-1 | CASSDPSSGYGETQYF
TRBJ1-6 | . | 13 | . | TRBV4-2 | CASSQEVGSPLHF
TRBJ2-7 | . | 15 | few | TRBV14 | CASSHVGVKIYEQYF
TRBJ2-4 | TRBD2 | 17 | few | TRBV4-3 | CASSQDGAGGAKNIQYF
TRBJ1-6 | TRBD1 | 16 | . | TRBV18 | CASSETGGNYNSPLHF
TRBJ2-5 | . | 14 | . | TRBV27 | CASSLSWNQETQYF
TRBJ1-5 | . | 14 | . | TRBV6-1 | CASSGERAFQPQHF
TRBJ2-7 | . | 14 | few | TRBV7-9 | CASSDGLVLYEQYF
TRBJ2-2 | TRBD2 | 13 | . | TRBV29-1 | CSGERGYTGELFF
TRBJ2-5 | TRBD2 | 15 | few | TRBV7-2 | CASSLQRGPQETQYF
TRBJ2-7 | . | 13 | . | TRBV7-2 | CASSLVDRDEQYF
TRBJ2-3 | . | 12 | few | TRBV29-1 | CSVELAGDTQYF
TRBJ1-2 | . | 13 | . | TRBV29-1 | CSVDTPTNYGYTF
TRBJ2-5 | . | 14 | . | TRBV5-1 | CASSLGAGEETQYF
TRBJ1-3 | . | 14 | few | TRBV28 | CASSDATGGNTIYF
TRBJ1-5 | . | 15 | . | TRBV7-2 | CASSLVGGWNQPQHF
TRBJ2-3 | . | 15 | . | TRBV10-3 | CAISESRLSTDTQYF
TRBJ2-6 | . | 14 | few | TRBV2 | CASSEFSGANVLTF
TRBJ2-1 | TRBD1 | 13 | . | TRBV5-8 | CASARQGAGEQFF
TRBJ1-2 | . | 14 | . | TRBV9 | CASTPNPGSPGYTF
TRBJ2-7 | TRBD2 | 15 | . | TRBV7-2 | CASSISGGAPHEQYF
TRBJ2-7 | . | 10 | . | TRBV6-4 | CASSPYEQYF
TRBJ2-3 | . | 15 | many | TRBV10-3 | CAISESSGNTDTQYF
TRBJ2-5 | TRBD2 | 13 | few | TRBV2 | CASNTEIAGGQYF
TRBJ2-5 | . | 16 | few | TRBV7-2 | CASSLALEGPQETQYF
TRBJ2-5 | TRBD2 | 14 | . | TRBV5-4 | CASSLAGVRETQYF
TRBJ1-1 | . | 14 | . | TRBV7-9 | CASSPPRTNTEAFF
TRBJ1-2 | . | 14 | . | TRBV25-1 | CASSDVRTNYGYTF
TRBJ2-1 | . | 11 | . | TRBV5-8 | CASSNYNEQFF
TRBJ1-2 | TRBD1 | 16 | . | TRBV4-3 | CASSQDPQGALYGYTF
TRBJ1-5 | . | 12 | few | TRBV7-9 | CASSVGNQPQHF
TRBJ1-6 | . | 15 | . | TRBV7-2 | CAASSTGVYNSPLHF
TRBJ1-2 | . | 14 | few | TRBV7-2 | CASSLEEGSGGYTF